In this sample, the clone carrying this T cell receptor beta chain turned up a few times. These data are taken from a study of blood T cells in healthy people across ages. The CDR3 length is 15 residues. V lost 3 bases, J lost 1 base, and 4 bases stayed unmatched. Isolating PBMCs gave at least 6.5 million of these cells per sample. It was with a sample-barcoded 5' primer and a J-beta primer mix that a second PCR of roughly 7 to 12 cycles was run. Every sample gave at least 2.5 million paired-end reads containing CDR3. MiXCR, run by TCRdb on the 5' RACE reads, gives a single entry per CDR3 protein. This sample has 1.6 million or so distinct CDR3 sequences, with approximately 32% found just once.

The receptor was isolated from a woman aged 30 to 39 in good health. Sample: blood. The chain couples TRBV23-1 to TRBJ1-2; 8 bases line up with TRBD1. TRBV23-1 is sorted into the ORF group, with uncertain function. The CDR3 is CASSQRDRLNYGYTF. Here the CDR3 DNA reads TGCGCCAGCAGTCAGAGGGACAGGCTTAACTATGGCTACACCTTC.